Each of the 24 T cell receptor beta chains below was sequenced from the same sample in a study of CD8 T cells in ankylosing spondylitis. Overall study findings and caveats: Fewer than 10 highly homologous variants formed a TCR beta motif that appeared characteristic of ankylosing spondylitis blood.

No antigen has been assigned to these receptors. TCRdb used MiXCR to reprocess the 5' RACE reads, holding one entry per CDR3 protein. The table shows about 220,000 distinct CDR3 sequences, with around 6.6% occurring only once. The sequenced material came from blood, either unsorted or a sorted T cell fraction (not recorded which). Every receptor here comes from a male donor with ankylosing spondylitis.

This clonotype occurred a few times. The chain couples TRBV27 to TRBJ2-7, with D perhaps TRBD1 (5 bases). Deletions cut 2 bases from V and 0 bases from J, with 8 bases between. This CDR3 spans 14 amino acids. Germline V gene sequence: CDR1 MNHEY, CDR2 SMNVEV (reference sequence). This chain's CDR3 is CASSLQGYSYEQYF. CDR3 sequence (DNA): TGTGCCAGCAGTTTACAGGGTTACTCCTACGAGCAGTACTTC.

The V gene is TRBV20-1, the J gene TRBJ2-1; a possible D gene is TRBD2 (6 bases). CDR3 length: 13 amino acids. V lost 1 base, J lost 7 bases, and 11 bases lay in between. From germline, CDR1 is DFQATT and CDR2 SNEGSKA (reference sequence). DNA of the CDR3: TGCAGTGCTAGAGGGAGGGGCAGGAATGAGCAGTTCTTC. This codes for CSARGRGRNEQFF.

This sequence joins TRBV9 and TRBJ2-6; the D is unclear. CDR1 is SGDLS and CDR2 is YYNGEE in the germline V gene. Trimming cost V 0 bases and J 2 bases, with 6 bases left between them. The CDR3 has 15 amino acids. As DNA, the CDR3 is TGTGCCAGCAGCGTAGTGGGTACTGGGGCCAACGTCCTGACTTTC. It is translated as CASSVVGTGANVLTF.

This clonotype was seen many times. The chain recombines TRBV4-2 with TRBJ1-1; no definite D call. Germline CDR1 is LGHNA and CDR2 is YNFKEQ. This CDR3 comprises 15 residues. V lost 2 bases, J lost 0 bases, and 10 bases lay in between. The CDR3 DNA reads TGTGCCAGCAGCCAATCGAAGGGAATGAACACTGAAGCTTTCTTT. Translated, it gives CASSQSKGMNTEAFF.

This clonotype was seen ten or more times. The chain links TRBV2 to TRBJ2-7, with D perhaps matching TRBD2 (6 bases). The CDR3 runs to 15 residues. With 3 bases removed from V and 0 bases from J, the gap between germline ends came to 12 bases. In germline, CDR1 is SNHLY, CDR2 FYNNEI. The CDR3, as DNA: TGTGCCAGCAGTGAGTGGGGGGATGCCTCCTACGAGCAGTACTTC. The encoded protein is CASSEWGDASYEQYF.

The chain employs TRBV10-2 and TRBJ2-1; TRBD2 is a possible D gene (5 bases). Germline assignment: CDR1 WSHSY and CDR2 SAAADI. Trimming left V 4 bases short and J 0 bases short, with 16 bases between. The CDR3 extends over 17 amino acids. The CDR3, as DNA: TGCGCCAGCAGTGCTCCACAGCGGTTACTCTCCTACAATGAGCAGTTCTTC. Translation gives CASSAPQRLLSYNEQFF.

This clonotype was seen many times. The chain recombines TRBV7-8 with TRBJ1-5, with D possibly TRBD1 on 5 matching bases. The CDR3 has 15 amino acids. CDR1 SGHVS and CDR2 FQNEAQ come from the germline V gene. V lost 5 bases and J 1 base, leaving 12 bases between the germline ends. For the CDR3, the DNA is TGTGCCAGCAGCCAGAGGACAAAGAGCAATCAGCCCCAGCATTTT. This codes for CASSQRTKSNQPQHF.

The table lists this clonotype with many counts. The chain combines TRBV7-9 with TRBJ2-1, with no clear D. Germline lookup yields CDR1 SEHNR and CDR2 FQNEAQ (reference sequence). The CDR3 loop spans 15 amino acids. Trimming removed 4 bases from V and 6 bases from J, with 16 bases in between. This CDR3 reads CASSSEVKMGNEQFF. DNA of the CDR3: TGTGCCAGCAGCTCTGAGGTAAAGATGGGCAATGAGCAGTTCTTC. Based on the CDR3 plus reference TRBV7-9 and TRBJ2-1, the full variable domain is DTGVSQNPRHKITKRGQNVTFRCDPISEHNRLYWYRQTLGQGPEFLTYFQNEAQLEKSRLLSDRFSAERPKGSFSTLEIQRTEQGDSAMYLCASSSEVKMGNEQFFGPGTRLTVL.

The genes are TRBV3-1 and TRBJ2-1; D is uncertain. Looked up from germline, CDR1 is LGHDT and CDR2 is YNNKEL (reference sequence). Between the trimmed V and J ends, which lost 2 bases and 15 bases, there was a span of 20 bases. The CDR3 spans 14 residues. DNA of the CDR3: TGTGCCAGCAGCCAAATCGGAGATCCCCGTCATCGGTTCTTC. Protein: CASSQIGDPRHRFF.

The table lists this clonotype with many counts. This chain uses TRBV23-1 with TRBJ2-3; perhaps TRBD1 as D (7 bases). TRBV23-1 is designated an ORF whose function remains uncertain. V was pared by 6 bases and J by 3 bases, with 13 bases between. The CDR3 consists of 14 residues. CDR3 amino acids: CASSQAGGTDTQYF. The CDR3 DNA reads as TGCGCCAGCAGCCAGGCAGGGGGGACAGATACGCAGTATTTT.

This clonotype was detected ten times or more. The CDR3 DNA reads as TGTGCCAGCAGTTTACTGGGTCAGGTGAATCAGCCCCAGCATTTT. Its protein product is CASSLLGQVNQPQHF. V and J are TRBV27 and TRBJ1-5; D is uncertain. This CDR3 has 15 amino acids. V was cut by 2 bases and J by 4 bases, with 12 bases left in between. In germline, CDR1 is MNHEY, CDR2 SMNVEV (reference sequence).

This chain connects TRBV12-3 or TRBV12-4 to TRBJ1-3; D possibly corresponds to TRBD1 (5 bases). This CDR3 is 17 amino acids long. The ends were cut back, 5 bases at V and 0 bases at J, with 17 bases in the middle. In DNA, the CDR3 is TGTGCCAGCAGTCCGCATCGGGGGGGGATCTCTGGAAACACCATATATTTT. Translation: CASSPHRGGISGNTIYF.

The sample holds many counts of this clonotype. V gene TRBV27 combines with J gene TRBJ2-2, with a weak D call TRBD1 (6 bases). Germline CDR1 MNHEY, CDR2 SMNVEV (reference sequence). With 3 bases removed from V and 0 bases from J, the gap between germline ends came to 8 bases. The length of the CDR3 is 15 residues. CDR3 sequence (DNA): TGTGCCAGCAGTTTGTACAGGGCGAACACCGGGGAGCTGTTTTTT. This codes for CASSLYRANTGELFF.

This clonotype occurred many times. The chain joins TRBV28 to TRBJ2-5, with D uncertain. CDR1 is MDHEN, CDR2 SYDVKM, per germline. V was clipped by 7 bases and J by 2 bases, with 11 bases between them. This CDR3 has 13 amino acids. This chain's CDR3 is CASNPNGQETQYF. CDR3 in DNA: TGTGCCAGCAACCCTAACGGGCAAGAGACCCAGTACTTC.

This clonotype came up a few times. The rearrangement links TRBV30 to TRBJ2-1, with 10 bases aligning to TRBD2. The CDR3 has 19 amino acids. CDR1 is GTSNPN and CDR2 is SVGIG in the germline V gene (reference sequence). The V and J ends lost 0 bases and 2 bases, in that order; junction bases with no gene match: 13. CDR3 in DNA: TGTGCCTGGAGTGTACAATCTACTAGCGGGGTCGGCGCCTACAATGAGCAGTTCTTC. This gives the protein CAWSVQSTSGVGAYNEQFF. Complete variable domain (other parts from reference TRBV30 and TRBJ2-1): SQTIHQWPATLVQPVGSPLSLECTVEGTSNPNLYWYRQAAGRGLQLLFYSVGIGQISSEVPQNLSASRPQDRQFILSSKKLLLSDSGFYLCAWSVQSTSGVGAYNEQFFGPGTRLTVL.

This clonotype was found many times. The chain uses TRBV28 and TRBJ2-5, with D unresolved. Germline CDR1 reads MDHEN; CDR2 reads SYDVKM. The CDR3 runs 14 residues. V gave up 1 base and J gave up 2 bases, with 8 bases separating them. CDR3 bases: TGTGCCAGCAGTTTATTGACGAATCAAGAGACCCAGTACTTC. Residues: CASSLLTNQETQYF.

This clonotype was counted between two and nine times. CDR3 nucleotide sequence: TGTGCCAGCAAGACCAAGCGGGACCAAGAGACCCAGTACTTC. Translated: CASKTKRDQETQYF. The V call is TRBV6-2 or TRBV6-3, the J call TRBJ2-5; tentatively, D is TRBD2 (6 bases). Trimming cost V 7 bases and J 0 bases, with 12 bases left between them. CDR3 size: 14 residues. From germline, CDR1 is MNHEY and CDR2 SVGEGT.

This clonotype was seen many times. The gene calls are TRBV24-1 and TRBJ2-3; TRBD2 matches at 8 bases. With V trimmed by 6 bases and J by 5 bases, 6 bases remained unmatched. Germline-derived CDR1 and CDR2 are KGHDR and SFDVKD. This CDR3 is 14 amino acids long. CDR3 sequence reads: CATSRSGRGDTQYF. The CDR3 nucleotides read TGTGCCACCAGTAGAAGCGGGAGAGGAGATACGCAGTATTTT.

This clonotype was counted at least ten times. This sequence joins TRBV4-3 and TRBJ1-4; D is uncertain. The V gene lost 1 base and the J gene lost 8 bases, with 14 bases spanning the gap. CDR1 is LGHNA and CDR2 is YSLEER in the germline V gene. There are 15 residues in the CDR3. The CDR3 DNA is TGCGCCAGCAGCCAAGTTCCGGGTTTTGGAGAAAAACTGTTTTTT. This codes for CASSQVPGFGEKLFF.

This clonotype was counted only a few times. The rearrangement uses TRBV6-1 and TRBJ1-5, with 7 positions matching TRBD1. V dropped 7 bases and J dropped 2; count of bases not matched to a gene: 11. The CDR3 covers 16 residues. CDR1 is MNHNS, CDR2 SASEGT, per germline. The CDR3 region is CASTHGGTDGNQPQHF. As DNA, the CDR3 is TGTGCCAGCACCCACGGGGGGACAGACGGCAATCAGCCCCAGCATTTT.

This chain connects TRBV28 to TRBJ2-7; tentatively, D is TRBD1 or TRBD2 (5 bases each). The V end was cut by 5 bases, the J end by 2 bases, with 16 bases between. Germline CDR1 reads MDHEN; CDR2 reads SYDVKM. This CDR3 contains 15 residues. In DNA, the CDR3 is TGTGCCAGCAGTATCCTCCGGGACGGCCCCTACGAGCAGTACTTC. It codes for CASSILRDGPYEQYF.

This clonotype was observed at least ten times. The chain joins TRBV2 to TRBJ2-3; D may be TRBD2 (5 bases). The CDR3 is 16 amino acids. In germline, CDR1 is SNHLY, CDR2 FYNNEI. The V end was cut by 2 bases, the J end by 6 bases, with 18 bases between. The CDR3 sequence is CASSEYLAPITDTQYF. DNA for the CDR3: TGTGCCAGCAGTGAATACCTAGCCCCCATAACCGATACGCAGTATTTT.

This clonotype was detected many times. The chain is built from TRBV4-2 and TRBJ2-7; D is undetermined. Trimming took off 4 bases at V and 5 bases at J, with 12 bases between the two ends. Germline V gene data show CDR1 as LGHNA and CDR2 as YNFKEQ. CDR3 length: 13 residues. Here the CDR3 reads CASSRTAYHEQYF. The CDR3 bases are TGTGCCAGCAGCCGAACGGCGTACCACGAGCAGTACTTC.

In this sample, this clonotype turned up many times. The genes are TRBV9 and TRBJ1-2, with D maybe TRBD1 (5 bases). V was shortened by 5 bases and J by 3 bases, with 14 bases between the two germline ends. Germline V lookup: CDR1 SGDLS, CDR2 YYNGEE. The CDR3 runs 14 residues. CDR3 DNA: TGTGCCAGCAGGGGGGGAGGTCAGGACTATGGCTACACCTTC. Translating gives CASRGGGQDYGYTF.